The 18 T cell receptor beta chains reported below all come from one sample, sequenced in a study of T-cell memory formation after mild COVID-19. TCRdb ran MiXCR on the 5' RACE reads and lists one entry per CDR3 protein. The sample lists around 250,000 distinct CDR3 sequences, about 17% occurring once. Sequencing used PBMCs or a T cell subset sorted from them (not recorded which). These receptors all stem from a man in his late teens or twenties who had mild COVID-19 (a few samples of this study predate the infection). Cell type and time point are not known.

V usage is TRBV30 and J usage is TRBJ1-5; 12 bases align to TRBD1. Germline lookup yields CDR1 GTSNPN and CDR2 SVGIG (reference sequence). J was trimmed by 6 bases and V by 5 bases; bases with no gene match: 5. CDR3 length equals 14 residues. CDR3 loop: CAWGTGGEGQPQHF. The CDR3 DNA follows: TGTGCCTGGGGGACAGGGGGCGAAGGTCAGCCCCAGCATTTT.

The rearrangement joins TRBV11-2 to TRBJ2-3; maybe TRBD2 (5 bases). Germline V gives CDR1 SGHAT, CDR2 FQNNGV. The CDR3 is 17 residues long. V was cut by 5 bases and J by 3 bases, with 21 bases left in between. In nucleotides, the CDR3 is TGTGCCAGCAGCCCCCGCGGGCGATGGGTCCCGACAGATACGCAGTATTTT. It is translated as CASSPRGRWVPTDTQYF.

This clonotype has more than one count but fewer than ten. This chain connects TRBV30 to TRBJ1-1, with D possibly TRBD1 on 6 matching bases. The CDR3 runs to 15 residues. The V and J ends lost 2 bases and 1 base respectively, with 14 bases between them. Germline lookup yields CDR1 GTSNPN and CDR2 SVGIG (reference sequence). CDR3 sequence reads: CAWSLPGQPNTEAFF. The CDR3 bases are TGTGCCTGGAGTCTACCGGGACAACCGAACACTGAAGCTTTCTTT. Looking up the rest from reference TRBV30 and TRBJ1-1 gives the full variable domain: SQTIHQWPATLVQPVGSPLSLECTVEGTSNPNLYWYRQAAGRGLQLLFYSVGIGQISSEVPQNLSASRPQDRQFILSSKKLLLSDSGFYLCAWSLPGQPNTEAFFGQGTRLTVV.

The V and J genes are TRBV4-1 and TRBJ2-1; D is ambiguous. The V end lost 0 bases, the J end lost 7 bases, and 13 bases lay between the germline ends. Germline V lookup: CDR1 MGHRA, CDR2 YSYEKL. The length of the CDR3 is 15 residues. For the CDR3, the DNA is TGCGCCAGCAGCCAAGAGCCGGGCACAGTTAATGAGCAGTTCTTC. Amino acids: CASSQEPGTVNEQFF.

The V gene is TRBV7-8, the J gene TRBJ1-2; D remains unclear. The germline V gene encodes CDR1 SGHVS and CDR2 FQNEAQ. V gave up 5 bases and J gave up 8 bases, with 15 bases separating them. The CDR3 sequence is 13 residues long. The CDR3 here is CASSPNLSGGYTF. Written as DNA, the CDR3 is TGTGCCAGCAGCCCAAACCTCTCGGGCGGCTACACCTTC.

The rearrangement links TRBV14 to TRBJ1-2; possibly TRBD1 for D (5 bases). Trimming shortened V by 1 base and J by 8 bases, and 26 bases separated the two germline ends. CDR1 is SGHDN and CDR2 is FVKESK in the germline V gene. This CDR3 is built from 18 residues. In DNA form, the CDR3 reads TGTGCCAGCAGCCAAGGTCTGGCAGGGACGGAGTGGAAGTCCGGCTACACCTTC. Protein: CASSQGLAGTEWKSGYTF.

There are a few counts of this clonotype. The chain couples TRBV27 to TRBJ2-7, with D possibly being TRBD2 (6 bases). Per the germline V gene, CDR1 is MNHEY and CDR2 is SMNVEV (reference sequence). The germline V and J ends were trimmed by 6 bases and 0 bases, with 15 bases remaining between them. The CDR3 runs to 15 residues. The CDR3 DNA sequence: TGTGCCAGCAGCTTCACCGACGGGGGCTCCTACGAGCAGTACTTC. The encoded protein is CASSFTDGGSYEQYF.

The chain links TRBV7-9 to TRBJ2-1; TRBD2 agrees at 9 bases. The CDR3 covers 17 residues. J gave up 4 bases and V 0 bases, and 7 bases lay outside the gene matches. Germline values: CDR1 SEHNR, CDR2 FQNEAQ (reference sequence). This chain's CDR3 is CASSLARGAGGYNEQFF. DNA of the CDR3: TGTGCCAGCAGCTTAGCCCGAGGTGCGGGGGGGTACAATGAGCAGTTCTTC.

V usage is TRBV4-2 and J usage is TRBJ2-1; the match to TRBD1 covers 7 bases. Per the germline V gene, CDR1 is LGHNA and CDR2 is YNFKEQ. The V and J ends lost 1 base and 11 bases, in that order; junction bases with no gene match: 14. CDR3 size: 16 residues. CDR3: CASSQVDTINRGKQFF. CDR3 coding DNA: TGTGCCAGCAGCCAAGTCGACACTATTAACAGGGGTAAGCAGTTCTTC.

The genes are TRBV12-3 or TRBV12-4 and TRBJ2-2; no clear D. V lost 7 bases to trimming and J lost 6 bases, with 6 bases between them. This CDR3 spans 11 amino acids. This CDR3 reads CASTGSGELFF. In DNA form, the CDR3 reads TGTGCCAGCACAGGCTCCGGGGAGCTGTTTTTT.

The chain is built from TRBV3-1 and TRBJ2-1; perhaps TRBD2 as D (5 bases). The CDR3 consists of 15 residues. V lost 4 bases, J lost 0 bases, and 10 bases lay in between. In germline, CDR1 is LGHDT, CDR2 YNNKEL (reference sequence). The CDR3 is CASSLTTSSYNEQFF. The DNA for the CDR3 is TGTGCCAGCAGCCTAACTACTAGCTCCTACAATGAGCAGTTCTTC.

The chain employs TRBV7-2 and TRBJ2-1; 11 bases fit TRBD2. The germline gives CDR1 SGHTA, CDR2 FQGNSA. Unmatched junction bases numbered 17, after V lost 6 bases and J lost 13 bases. This CDR3 contains 16 residues. CDR3 coding DNA: TGTGCCAGCAGAGAAAGTAGCGGGGGGGCAGCGGTGGAACAGTTCTTC. Translated: CASRESSGGAAVEQFF.

The chain is built from TRBV18 and TRBJ1-3, with D possibly TRBD1 on 6 matching bases. Per the germline V gene, CDR1 is KGHSH and CDR2 is LQKENI. Trimming removed 6 bases from V and 3 bases from J, with 15 bases in between. The CDR3 extends over 15 amino acids. The CDR3 protein is CASSQLQGLGNTIYF. CDR3 sequence (DNA): TGTGCCAGCTCTCAACTACAGGGTCTTGGAAACACCATATATTTT.

This clonotype occurred a few times. The V and J genes are TRBV9 and TRBJ2-4; 7 nucleotides agree with TRBD2. This CDR3 has 15 amino acids. The junction had 7 bases not matched to a gene; V was cut back by 0 bases and J by 7 bases. Germline values: CDR1 SGDLS, CDR2 YYNGEE. The CDR3 loop is CASSVAYGGGNIQYF. In nucleotides, the CDR3 is TGTGCCAGCAGCGTAGCTTACGGGGGAGGGAACATTCAGTACTTC.

The CDR3 bases are TGTGCCAGCAGCAGTAGCGCCAGCTCCTACAATGAGCAGTTCTTC. Translation gives CASSSSASSYNEQFF. V and J are TRBV7-3 and TRBJ2-1, with a tentative D call TRBD2 (5 bases). In germline, CDR1 is SGHTA, CDR2 FQGTGA. V dropped 5 bases and J dropped 0 bases, with 11 bases sitting between them. The CDR3 extends over 15 amino acids.

This rearrangement joins TRBV7-2 to TRBJ1-6; D is possibly TRBD1 (6 bases). Germline values: CDR1 SGHTA, CDR2 FQGNSA. V was shortened by 7 bases and J by 7 bases, with 23 bases between the two germline ends. The CDR3 contains 17 residues. CDR3 bases: TGTGCCAGCAAGTTAGTGGGCACAGGGTTTAAGAATTCACCCCTCCACTTT. Translated: CASKLVGTGFKNSPLHF.

The table lists this clonotype with a few counts. The V gene is TRBV12-3 or TRBV12-4, the J gene TRBJ1-6, with 8 nucleotides matching TRBD1. Germline trimming cut 3 bases from V and 7 bases from J; bases unmatched to any gene: 2. There are 14 residues in the CDR3. CDR3 DNA: TGTGCCAGCAGTTTGCAGGGGGCAAATTCACCCCTCCACTTT. Encoded protein: CASSLQGANSPLHF.

This clonotype was counted ten times or more. J is TRBJ2-5 and V is TRBV4-2; tentatively, D is TRBD2 (5 bases). The germline gives CDR1 LGHNA, CDR2 YNFKEQ. The CDR3 covers 16 residues. V lost 0 bases to trimming and J lost 2 bases, with 13 bases between them. CDR3 region: CASSQDLRSGQETQYF. In DNA form, the CDR3 reads TGTGCCAGCAGCCAAGATCTTCGCAGCGGACAAGAGACCCAGTACTTC.